These T cell receptor beta chains were read from a single sample in a study of CXCR3-negative and CXCR3-positive naive CD8 T cells. TCRdb processed the 5' RACE reads again and assigns one entry to each CDR3 protein, with no DNA. This repertoire includes 150,000 or so distinct CDR3 sequences. Specimen: naive CXCR3- CD8+ T cells from blood. The receptors shown here come from a human donor in good health. Some clones in this sample may be carry-over from other donors' samples. The CDR3 runs from the conserved cysteine through the conserved F or W. Each record gives: J gene, V gene, CDR3 protein.

j_call: TRBJ2-7
v_call: TRBV25-1
cdr3_aa: CASSSLGRGHSYEQYF

j_call: TRBJ2-3
v_call: TRBV4-3
cdr3_aa: CASSQDRGRADTQYF

j_call: TRBJ2-7
v_call: TRBV28
cdr3_aa: CASSLWVQGVNEQYF

j_call: TRBJ2-1
v_call: TRBV29-1
cdr3_aa: CSVERGALAGIYNEQFF

j_call: TRBJ2-5
v_call: TRBV7-9
cdr3_aa: CASSLTSGGQETQYF

j_call: TRBJ2-1
v_call: TRBV15
cdr3_aa: CATSRGLQGAYNEQFF

j_call: TRBJ2-7
v_call: TRBV28
cdr3_aa: CASSSRHGSIYEQYF

j_call: TRBJ2-2
v_call: TRBV4-3
cdr3_aa: CARTNPANRGGTGVSGELFF

j_call: TRBJ2-1
v_call: TRBV27
cdr3_aa: CASSYTVYNEQFF

j_call: TRBJ2-1
v_call: TRBV6-6
cdr3_aa: CASSYSREYEQFF

j_call: TRBJ2-7
v_call: TRBV11-3
cdr3_aa: CASSFAGTGAEQYF

j_call: TRBJ1-4
v_call: TRBV12-3/TRBV12-4
cdr3_aa: CASCPRDHGEKLFF

j_call: TRBJ2-5
v_call: TRBV12-3/TRBV12-4
cdr3_aa: CASSPLGTGVETQYF

j_call: TRBJ1-2
v_call: TRBV29-1
cdr3_aa: CSVAEILANYGYTF

j_call: TRBJ2-5
v_call: TRBV28
cdr3_aa: CASSLPAGQETQYF

j_call: TRBJ2-7
v_call: TRBV28
cdr3_aa: CASSPPTGWTYEQYF

j_call: TRBJ2-7
v_call: TRBV28
cdr3_aa: CASSTTGAGEQYF

j_call: TRBJ2-2
v_call: TRBV7-6
cdr3_aa: CASSLGLAANTGELFF

j_call: TRBJ1-2
v_call: TRBV5-1
cdr3_aa: CASSTWTDNYGYTF

j_call: TRBJ2-7
v_call: TRBV28
cdr3_aa: CASSFDRSGGLSYEQYF

j_call: TRBJ2-5
v_call: TRBV7-7
cdr3_aa: CASSFLDRQDTQYF

j_call: TRBJ2-1
v_call: TRBV2
cdr3_aa: CASNGGVGSSYNEQFF

j_call: TRBJ2-3
v_call: TRBV7-9
cdr3_aa: CASRAGAGDTQYF

j_call: TRBJ1-4
v_call: TRBV6-5
cdr3_aa: CASSYRDSPYEKLFF

j_call: TRBJ2-2
v_call: TRBV5-5
cdr3_aa: CASSSPAAGELFF

j_call: TRBJ2-3
v_call: TRBV4-3
cdr3_aa: CASSQVAGVDTQYF

j_call: TRBJ2-7
v_call: TRBV7-6
cdr3_aa: CASSLGGTGAGRAYEQYF

j_call: TRBJ2-7
v_call: TRBV12-3/TRBV12-4
cdr3_aa: CASTMSLAGADEQYF

j_call: TRBJ2-7
v_call: TRBV19
cdr3_aa: CASSMTGGTYEQYF

j_call: TRBJ2-7
v_call: TRBV28
cdr3_aa: CASTSSRGPGEQYF

j_call: TRBJ2-1
v_call: TRBV29-1
cdr3_aa: CSVEINLFEQFF

j_call: TRBJ2-7
v_call: TRBV7-3
cdr3_aa: CASSLGGRNEPYF